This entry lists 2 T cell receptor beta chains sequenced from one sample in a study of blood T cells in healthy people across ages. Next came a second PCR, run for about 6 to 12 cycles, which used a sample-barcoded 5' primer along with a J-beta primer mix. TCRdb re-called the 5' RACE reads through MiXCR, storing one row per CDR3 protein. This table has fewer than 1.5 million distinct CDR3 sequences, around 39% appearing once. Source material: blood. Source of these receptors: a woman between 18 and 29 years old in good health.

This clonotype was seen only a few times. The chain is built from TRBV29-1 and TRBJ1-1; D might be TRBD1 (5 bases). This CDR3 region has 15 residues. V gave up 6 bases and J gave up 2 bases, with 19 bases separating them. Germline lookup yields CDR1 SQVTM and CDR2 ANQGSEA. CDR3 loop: CSVNQRDGSNTEAFF. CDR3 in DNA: TGCAGCGTCAATCAGCGGGACGGCAGTAACACTGAAGCTTTCTTT.

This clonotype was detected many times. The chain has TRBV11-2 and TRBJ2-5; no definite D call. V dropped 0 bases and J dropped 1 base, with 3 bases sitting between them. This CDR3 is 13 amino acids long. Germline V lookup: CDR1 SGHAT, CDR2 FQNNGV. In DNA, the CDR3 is TGTGCCAGCAGCTTAGATCTCCAAGAGACCCAGTACTTC. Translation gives CASSLDLQETQYF. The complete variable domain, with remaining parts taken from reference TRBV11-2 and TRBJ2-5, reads EAGVAQSPRYKIIEKRQSVAFWCNPISGHATLYWYQQILGQGPKLLIQFQNNGVVDDSQLPKDRFSAERLKGVDSTLKIQPAKLEDSAVYLCASSLDLQETQYFGPGTRLLVL.